The T cell receptor (beta chain) under discussion was sequenced for a study of beta chain features in type 1 diabetes. Points from the study as a whole: Moderate yet significant TCRB CDR3 shortening was seen in Type 1 diabetes patients in all four CD4+ subsets. VDJ junctions from type 1 diabetes patients carried fewer insertions and larger deletions.

This clone was recorded a few times. Its antigen remains unknown. Since all of the isolated RNA was reverse transcribed, expressed TCRB transcripts were what got sequenced. Here immunoSEQ multiplex PCR was the method, and the copy in TCRdb shows in-frame clones only, minus some. Counted here are roughly 450,000 clones, around 13% occurring once; the ten biggest clones make up around 0.039%. Deletions cut 3 bases from V and 2 bases from J, with 7 bases between. This CDR3 comprises 13 residues. CDR1 and CDR2 (germline): ENHRY, SYGVKD. Sequences were obtained from naive CD4+ T cells from blood. The TCR comes from a man aged 25 to 45 in good health. The chain couples TRBV10-3 to TRBJ1-1; D is unresolved. DNA for the CDR3: TGTGCCATCAGTGACATGGGTAACACTGAAGCTTTCTTT. Residues: CAISDMGNTEAFF.